This T cell receptor beta chain was documented in a study of radiation and T cells in renal cell carcinoma. TCRdb's copy holds only in-frame clones and misses some; the assay was immunoSEQ multiplex PCR. Among about 150,000 clones listed, approximately 88% were seen once. The time point: blood 2 weeks post-SBRT. Treatment defined: 15 Gy SBRT to primary tumor, nephrectomy 4 weeks later. The source material was blood, sampled from a patient whose treatment included radiotherapy and nephrectomy. The receptor was isolated from a woman aged 45-65 years with renal cell carcinoma.

CDR3 DNA: TGCGCCAGCAGCTTGGCTCTAGCGGGGGTTGAGACCCAGTACTTC. Translation gives CASSLALAGVETQYF. V is TRBV5-1 and J is TRBJ2-5; 10 bases align to TRBD2. In germline, CDR1 is SGHRS, CDR2 YFSETQ. The CDR3 is 15 residues long. V dropped 0 bases and J dropped 5; count of bases not matched to a gene: 4.